This is a list of T cell receptor beta chains from one sample in a study of blood T cell repertoires in COVID-19. The data were produced by immunoSEQ multiplex PCR, yet TCRdb's version contains in-frame clones alone and is incomplete. This table holds 120,000 to 150,000 clones, roughly 84% found once. Sequencing used peripheral blood. These receptors were collected from a woman aged 60-75 years with acute or convalescent COVID-19. The CDR3 runs from the conserved cysteine through the conserved F or W. A D gene is named only where the DNA matches it firmly. Some rows have no size entry. The others give once, few or many, or a class for an expanded clone.

clone size: .; J gene: TRBJ1-6; D gene: TRBD1; V gene: TRBV27; CDR3 protein: CASSFEGAPNWALHF; CDR3 DNA: TGTGCCAGCAGTTTTGAGGGGGCACCTAATTGGGCCCTCCACTTT
clone size: .; J gene: TRBJ2-1; D gene: TRBD1; V gene: TRBV10-1; CDR3 protein: CASSESGTGIYNEQFF; CDR3 DNA: TGCGCCAGCAGTGAGTCTGGGACAGGGATATACAATGAGCAGTTCTTC
clone size: .; J gene: TRBJ1-1; D gene: TRBD1; V gene: TRBV6-4; CDR3 protein: CASRLEQGYTEAFF; CDR3 DNA: TGTGCCAGCAGACTAGAACAGGGGTACACTGAAGCTTTCTTT
clone size: .; J gene: TRBJ1-2; D gene: TRBD1; V gene: TRBV6-5; CDR3 protein: CASSRQGLGYTF; CDR3 DNA: TGTGCCAGCAGTAGACAGGGACTTGGCTACACCTTC
clone size: .; J gene: TRBJ1-2; D gene: TRBD1; V gene: TRBV5-1; CDR3 protein: CASSTHRGVDGYTF; CDR3 DNA: TGCGCCAGCAGCACTCACAGGGGAGTTGATGGCTACACCTTC
clone size: .; J gene: TRBJ2-1; D gene: .; V gene: TRBV24-1; CDR3 protein: CATSDMGGNEQFF; CDR3 DNA: TGTGCCACCAGCGACATGGGGGGTAATGAGCAGTTCTTC
clone size: .; J gene: TRBJ1-5; D gene: .; V gene: TRBV28; CDR3 protein: CASSFWGRRQPQHF; CDR3 DNA: TGTGCCAGCAGTTTTTGGGGGCGCCGTCAGCCCCAGCATTTT
clone size: .; J gene: TRBJ2-7; D gene: .; V gene: TRBV6-5; CDR3 protein: CASSYSTGLGYEQYF; CDR3 DNA: TGTGCCAGCAGTTACTCGACGGGTCTGGGCTACGAGCAGTACTTC
clone size: .; J gene: TRBJ2-3; D gene: TRBD1; V gene: TRBV28; CDR3 protein: CASSPTGVGYADTQYF; CDR3 DNA: TGTGCCAGCAGCCCTACAGGGGTCGGGTACGCAGATACGCAGTATTTT
clone size: .; J gene: TRBJ2-2; D gene: .; V gene: TRBV18; CDR3 protein: CASSPIRNTGELFF; CDR3 DNA: TGTGCCAGCTCACCAATCAGAAACACCGGGGAGCTGTTTTTT
clone size: .; J gene: TRBJ1-2; D gene: .; V gene: TRBV19; CDR3 protein: CASSNIGPGIYGYTF; CDR3 DNA: TGTGCCAGTAGTAATATCGGGCCAGGGATCTATGGCTACACCTTC
clone size: .; J gene: TRBJ1-2; D gene: .; V gene: TRBV6-1; CDR3 protein: CASSEGGTGYTF; CDR3 DNA: TGTGCCAGCAGTGAAGGGGGCACTGGCTACACCTTC
clone size: .; J gene: TRBJ1-6; D gene: .; V gene: TRBV7-6; CDR3 protein: CASSLEGLESSYNSPLHF; CDR3 DNA: TGTGCCAGCAGCTTAGAGGGGCTTGAAAGCTCCTATAATTCACCCCTCCACTTT
clone size: .; J gene: TRBJ1-1; D gene: TRBD1; V gene: TRBV4-3; CDR3 protein: CASSHTGVANTEAFF; CDR3 DNA: TGCGCCAGCAGCCATACAGGGGTAGCGAACACTGAAGCTTTCTTT
clone size: .; J gene: TRBJ2-7; D gene: TRBD1; V gene: TRBV19; CDR3 protein: CASSNRDSTYEQYF; CDR3 DNA: TGTGCCAGTAGTAACCGGGACAGCACCTACGAGCAGTACTTC
clone size: .; J gene: TRBJ1-1; D gene: TRBD1; V gene: TRBV19; CDR3 protein: CASSPSGGRGTEAFF; CDR3 DNA: TGTGCCAGTAGTCCCTCAGGGGGCCGGGGAACTGAAGCTTTCTTT
clone size: few; J gene: TRBJ2-1; D gene: .; V gene: TRBV6-1; CDR3 protein: CASSEVAGSAEQFF; CDR3 DNA: TGTGCCAGCAGTGAAGTGGCAGGGTCGGCTGAGCAGTTCTTC
clone size: .; J gene: TRBJ1-2; D gene: .; V gene: TRBV3-1/TRBV3-2; CDR3 protein: CASSQMGRRGYGYTF; CDR3 DNA: TGTGCCAGCAGCCAAATGGGCCGGCGGGGCTATGGCTACACCTTC
clone size: .; J gene: TRBJ2-1; D gene: TRBD2; V gene: TRBV27; CDR3 protein: CASSWRGGYDEQFF; CDR3 DNA: TGTGCCAGCAGTTGGCGGGGGGGCTACGATGAGCAGTTCTTC
clone size: few; J gene: TRBJ2-3; D gene: .; V gene: TRBV11-3; CDR3 protein: CASSFHTDTQYF; CDR3 DNA: TGTGCCAGCAGCTTCCATACAGATACGCAGTATTTT
clone size: .; J gene: TRBJ1-5; D gene: .; V gene: TRBV5-1; CDR3 protein: CASSTGVNQPQHF; CDR3 DNA: TGCGCCAGCAGCACGGGAGTCAATCAGCCCCAGCATTTT
clone size: .; J gene: TRBJ1-2; D gene: TRBD1; V gene: TRBV28; CDR3 protein: CASSVHLTGEDYGYTF; CDR3 DNA: TGTGCCAGCAGTGTACATCTCACAGGGGAGGACTATGGCTACACCTTC
clone size: .; J gene: TRBJ2-2; D gene: .; V gene: TRBV5-4; CDR3 protein: CASSSGLQGIPNTGELFF; CDR3 DNA: TGTGCCAGCAGCTCAGGGTTGCAGGGAATCCCGAACACCGGGGAGCTGTTTTTT
clone size: .; J gene: TRBJ2-2; D gene: TRBD1; V gene: TRBV9; CDR3 protein: CASGRDSTNTGELFF; CDR3 DNA: TGTGCCAGCGGCCGGGACAGTACGAACACCGGGGAGCTGTTTTTT
clone size: .; J gene: TRBJ1-5; D gene: .; V gene: TRBV3-1/TRBV3-2; CDR3 protein: CASSQSDRNQPQHF; CDR3 DNA: TGTGCCAGCAGCCAATCCGACAGGAATCAGCCCCAGCATTTT
clone size: once; J gene: TRBJ1-2; D gene: .; V gene: TRBV30; CDR3 protein: CAWSVRRGYTF; CDR3 DNA: TGTGCCTGGAGTGTAAGGAGGGGCTACACCTTC
clone size: .; J gene: TRBJ1-5; D gene: .; V gene: TRBV7-8; CDR3 protein: CASSPRVRRDQPQHF; CDR3 DNA: TGTGCCAGCAGCCCTCGCGTGAGGAGGGATCAGCCCCAGCATTTT
clone size: .; J gene: TRBJ2-1; D gene: TRBD2; V gene: TRBV7-2; CDR3 protein: CASSRTMRGTGEQFF; CDR3 DNA: TGTGCCAGCAGCCGTACTATGCGGGGGACGGGTGAGCAGTTCTTC
clone size: .; J gene: TRBJ2-7; D gene: TRBD1; V gene: TRBV28; CDR3 protein: CASSFRTGGSSYEQYF; CDR3 DNA: TGTGCCAGCAGTTTCCGGACAGGCGGTTCGTCCTACGAGCAGTACTTC
clone size: .; J gene: TRBJ1-2; D gene: .; V gene: TRBV15; CDR3 protein: CATSKAEGYGYTF; CDR3 DNA: TGTGCCACCAGCAAGGCAGAGGGCTATGGCTACACCTTC
clone size: .; J gene: TRBJ1-1; D gene: .; V gene: TRBV12-3/TRBV12-4; CDR3 protein: CASSLTASTEAFF; CDR3 DNA: TGTGCCAGCAGTTTGACAGCTAGCACTGAAGCTTTCTTT
clone size: .; J gene: TRBJ1-4; D gene: TRBD1; V gene: TRBV5-1; CDR3 protein: CASSLGDRGPEKLFF; CDR3 DNA: TGCGCCAGCAGCTTGGGGGACAGGGGACCCGAAAAACTGTTTTTT
clone size: .; J gene: TRBJ2-1; D gene: .; V gene: TRBV10-2; CDR3 protein: CASSSYAGSSYNEQFF; CDR3 DNA: TGCGCCAGCAGTTCCTACGCGGGGAGCTCCTACAATGAGCAGTTCTTC
clone size: .; J gene: TRBJ2-2; D gene: .; V gene: TRBV4-3; CDR3 protein: CASSQDPRLNTGELFF; CDR3 DNA: TGCGCCAGCAGCCAAGATCCTCGACTGAACACCGGGGAGCTGTTTTTT
clone size: .; J gene: TRBJ1-2; D gene: .; V gene: TRBV19; CDR3 protein: CASSGQGGSYGYTF; CDR3 DNA: TGTGCCAGTAGTGGTCAGGGTGGCTCCTATGGCTACACCTTC
clone size: .; J gene: TRBJ1-2; D gene: TRBD1; V gene: TRBV5-4; CDR3 protein: CASSSVGLGQGAYGYTF; CDR3 DNA: TGTGCCAGCAGCTCTGTTGGTCTGGGACAGGGGGCTTATGGCTACACCTTC
clone size: .; J gene: TRBJ2-1; D gene: TRBD2; V gene: TRBV10-3; CDR3 protein: CAISERLAGAGSYNEQFF; CDR3 DNA: TGTGCCATCAGTGAGCGACTAGCGGGGGCAGGGTCCTACAATGAGCAGTTCTTC
clone size: .; J gene: TRBJ2-3; D gene: .; V gene: TRBV24-1; CDR3 protein: CATSGGPNQWDTQYF; CDR3 DNA: TGTGCCACCAGTGGGGGGCCAAACCAATGGGATACGCAGTATTTT
clone size: .; J gene: TRBJ2-3; D gene: TRBD2; V gene: TRBV18; CDR3 protein: CASSPSGGFTDTQYF; CDR3 DNA: TGTGCCAGCTCACCTAGCGGGGGGTTCACAGATACGCAGTATTTT
clone size: .; J gene: TRBJ2-6; D gene: .; V gene: TRBV5-4; CDR3 protein: CASSLESSGANVLTF; CDR3 DNA: TGTGCCAGCAGCTTGGAGAGCTCTGGGGCCAACGTCCTGACTTTC
clone size: .; J gene: TRBJ2-5; D gene: TRBD2; V gene: TRBV5-6; CDR3 protein: CASRPTSRETQYF; CDR3 DNA: TGTGCCAGCAGGCCGACTAGCCGGGAGACCCAGTACTTC
clone size: few; J gene: TRBJ2-5; D gene: TRBD2; V gene: TRBV9; CDR3 protein: CASSPRGEQETQYF; CDR3 DNA: TGTGCCAGCAGCCCTCGGGGGGAACAAGAGACCCAGTACTTC
clone size: .; J gene: TRBJ2-3; D gene: TRBD2; V gene: TRBV3-1/TRBV3-2; CDR3 protein: CASSQESLAGSTDTQYF; CDR3 DNA: TGTGCCAGCAGCCAAGAGTCACTAGCGGGGAGCACAGATACGCAGTATTTT
clone size: .; J gene: TRBJ1-3; D gene: .; V gene: TRBV5-1; CDR3 protein: CASSLAEGLSGNTIYF; CDR3 DNA: TGCGCCAGCAGCTTGGCTGAGGGACTCTCTGGAAACACCATATATTTT
clone size: .; J gene: TRBJ2-1; D gene: .; V gene: TRBV24-1; CDR3 protein: CATSDFWGPDEQFF; CDR3 DNA: TGTGCCACCAGTGATTTCTGGGGGCCTGATGAGCAGTTCTTC